The rows below give T cell receptor beta chains drawn from one sample of a study of graft-versus-host responses after intestinal transplantation. These receptors have no identified antigens. Some clones are missing from TCRdb's copy, which holds only in-frame ones; the method was immunoSEQ multiplex PCR. The table has 85,000 to 90,000 clones, roughly four fifths seen once. The starting material was unstimulated CD8+ T cells sorted from spleen or lymph node cells, obtained before intestinal transplant. The receptors derive from a human donor who received an intestinal transplant. The CDR3 runs from the conserved cysteine through the conserved F or W. The D gene is left open where the match is weak. Not every row has a clone size; where given, it reads once, few, many or a size class.

d_gene,len,abundance,j_gene,v_gene,CDR3nt,CDR3aa
TRBD2,23,-,TRBJ2-2,TRBV28,TGTGCCAGCAGTTTAGCGTCCCTGTACCCGGGACTAGCGGGAGGGCCAAACACCGGGGAGCTGTTTTTT,CASSLASLYPGLAGGPNTGELFF
TRBD2,14,-,TRBJ2-3,TRBV25-1,TGTGCCATCTCCGGGACTAGCTACACAGATACGCAGTATTTT,CAISGTSYTDTQYF
-,15,-,TRBJ2-2,TRBV7-9,TGTGCCAGCAGCCTCGGGACGGTATACACCGGGGAGCTGTTTTTT,CASSLGTVYTGELFF
TRBD2,18,-,TRBJ2-3,TRBV27,TGTGCCAGCAGTTCGACCTCCGGGACTAGCGCTGGTTGGGATACGCAGTATTTT,CASSSTSGTSAGWDTQYF
TRBD2,15,few,TRBJ2-1,TRBV10-1,TGCGCCAGCAGCCCCTACGAGCGGGAATACAATGAGCAGTTCTTC,CASSPYEREYNEQFF
-,11,-,TRBJ2-7,TRBV2,TGTGCCAGCATGGTGGGCTACGAGCAGTACTTC,CASMVGYEQYF
-,14,-,TRBJ1-4,TRBV6-4,TGTGCCAGCAGGGTAGGAGGGCCTAATGAAAAACTGTTTTTT,CASRVGGPNEKLFF
TRBD1,14,once,TRBJ1-3,TRBV4-1,TGCGCCAGCAGCCAAACAGGGGTTGGAAACACCATATATTTT,CASSQTGVGNTIYF
-,16,-,TRBJ1-6,TRBV28,TGCGCCAGCACTGACTTACCAAGCTCCTATAATTCACCCCTCCACTTT,CASTDLPSSYNSPLHF
TRBD2,17,-,TRBJ2-2,TRBV5-6,TGTGCCAGCAGCTTGAGGGAGGCGGGGGTGTACACCGGGGAGCTGTTTTTT,CASSLREAGVYTGELFF
TRBD2,15,-,TRBJ2-1,TRBV28,TGTGCCAGCAGTACCCTAGCGGGACCTTACAATGAGCAGTTCTTC,CASSTLAGPYNEQFF
-,13,once,TRBJ1-6,TRBV28,TGTGCCAGCAGTTTAGACGGGAATTCACCCCTCCACTTT,CASSLDGNSPLHF
-,13,-,TRBJ1-1,TRBV6-5,TGTGCCAGCAGACAGGGACTAAACACTGAAGCTTTCTTT,CASRQGLNTEAFF
-,13,-,TRBJ2-7,TRBV10-2,TGCGCCAGCAGTGAAGTAGGCTCCTACGAGCAGTACTTC,CASSEVGSYEQYF
TRBD2,17,once,TRBJ2-3,TRBV7-3,TGTGCCAGCAGCTTAACTGGGCTAGCGGGAGGTGGTGATACGCAGTATTTT,CASSLTGLAGGGDTQYF